The entry below describes one TCR beta chain. Its cognate antigen is unknown. V was clipped by 5 bases and J by 7 bases; unmatched bases: 10. The CDR3 is 15 amino acids. Germline V lookup: CDR1 SGDLS, CDR2 YYNGEE. Data came from immunoSEQ multiplex PCR; TCRdb stores just in-frame clones and leaves some out. The sample includes around 68,000 clones, around 86% of them seen just once. The sample comes from a study of OX40 agonist ivuxolimab in advanced cancers. Whole-study results and caveats: Averaged across samples, CD8+ T cells carried more expanded clones than CD4+ did. Clonal expansion by week 6 occurred in CD4+ and CD8+ blood T cells (at 0.1 to 3.0 mg/kg). Nonresponders, in some cases, also had low normalized T-cell clonal expansion.

The receptor was isolated from an adult with an advanced solid tumor such as melanoma, head and neck, liver or kidney cancer. The chain links TRBV9 to TRBJ1-2, with 11 bases fitting TRBD1. Sequences were derived from CD4+ or CD8+ T cells sorted from blood, sampled in a trial of the OX40 agonist ivuxolimab. CDR3 sequence reads: CASSRIGQGAGGYTF. Here the CDR3 DNA reads TGTGCCAGCAGTCGTATAGGACAGGGGGCGGGTGGCTACACCTTC.